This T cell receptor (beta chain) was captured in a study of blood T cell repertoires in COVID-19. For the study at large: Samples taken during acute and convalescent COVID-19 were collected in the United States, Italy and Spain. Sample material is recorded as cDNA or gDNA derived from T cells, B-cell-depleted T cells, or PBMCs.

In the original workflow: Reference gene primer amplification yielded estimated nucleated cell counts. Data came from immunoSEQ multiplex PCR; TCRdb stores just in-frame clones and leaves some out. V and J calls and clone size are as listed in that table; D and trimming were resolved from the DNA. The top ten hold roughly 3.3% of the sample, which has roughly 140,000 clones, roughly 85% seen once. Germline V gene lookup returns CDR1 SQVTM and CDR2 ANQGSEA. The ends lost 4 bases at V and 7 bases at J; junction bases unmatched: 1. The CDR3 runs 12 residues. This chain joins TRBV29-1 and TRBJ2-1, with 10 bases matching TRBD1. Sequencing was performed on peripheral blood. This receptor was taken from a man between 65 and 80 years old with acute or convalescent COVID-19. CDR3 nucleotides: TGCAGCGTTGGGACAGGGGGTAATGAGCAGTTCTTC. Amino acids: CSVGTGGNEQFF.